This T cell receptor (beta chain) stems from a study of blood T cell repertoires in COVID-19. Study-wide background: Samples representing acute and convalescent COVID-19 were sourced from the United States, Italy and Spain.

TCRdb's table, derived via immunoSEQ multiplex PCR, lists solely in-frame clones and lacks some. The sample records roughly 69,000 clones, around 80% being singletons. V shed 0 bases and J shed 1 base, with 15 bases lying between them. The CDR3 loop spans 17 amino acids. CDR1 is SGHTA and CDR2 is FQGNSA in the germline V gene. This sequence was found in a human donor in a cohort sampled during active COVID-19. The sample taken for sequencing was peripheral blood. This chain joins TRBV7-2 and TRBJ1-2, with D uncertain. This CDR3 reads CASSLAPTRSFNYGYTF. The CDR3 region has the DNA TGTGCCAGCAGCTTAGCCCCGACAAGATCCTTTAACTATGGCTACACCTTC.